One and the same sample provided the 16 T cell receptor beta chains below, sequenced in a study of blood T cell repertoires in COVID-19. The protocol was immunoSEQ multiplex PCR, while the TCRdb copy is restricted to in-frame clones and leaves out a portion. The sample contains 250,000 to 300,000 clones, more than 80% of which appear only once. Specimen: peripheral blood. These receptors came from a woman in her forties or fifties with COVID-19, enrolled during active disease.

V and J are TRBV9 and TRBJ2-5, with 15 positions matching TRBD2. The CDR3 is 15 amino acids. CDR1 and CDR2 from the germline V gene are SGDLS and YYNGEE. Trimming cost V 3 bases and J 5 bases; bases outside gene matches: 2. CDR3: CASSEGLAGGETQYF. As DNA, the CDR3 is TGTGCCAGCAGCGAGGGACTAGCGGGGGGTGAGACCCAGTACTTC.

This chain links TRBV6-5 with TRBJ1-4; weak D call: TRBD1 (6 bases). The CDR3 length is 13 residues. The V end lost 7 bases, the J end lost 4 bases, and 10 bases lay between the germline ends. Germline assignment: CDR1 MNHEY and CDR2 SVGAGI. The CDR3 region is CASKPGVNEKLFF. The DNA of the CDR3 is TGTGCCAGCAAGCCAGGGGTTAATGAAAAACTGTTTTTT.

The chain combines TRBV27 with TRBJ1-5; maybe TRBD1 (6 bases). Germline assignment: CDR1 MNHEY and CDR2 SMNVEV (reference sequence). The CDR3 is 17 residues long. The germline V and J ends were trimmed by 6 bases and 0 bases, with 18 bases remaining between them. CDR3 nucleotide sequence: TGTGCCAGCAGGGGTGGACAGCTTCCCTATAGCAATCAGCCCCAGCATTTT. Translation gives CASRGGQLPYSNQPQHF.

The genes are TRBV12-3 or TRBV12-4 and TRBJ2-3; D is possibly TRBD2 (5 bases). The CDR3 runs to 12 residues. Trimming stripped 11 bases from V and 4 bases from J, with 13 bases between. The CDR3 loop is CAAGGYADTQYF. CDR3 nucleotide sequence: TGTGCCGCGGGCGGATATGCAGATACGCAGTATTTT.

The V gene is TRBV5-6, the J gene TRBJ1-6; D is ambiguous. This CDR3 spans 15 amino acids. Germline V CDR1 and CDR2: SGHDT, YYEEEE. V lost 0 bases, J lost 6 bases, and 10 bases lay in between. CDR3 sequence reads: CASSLGPGGNSPLHF. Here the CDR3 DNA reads TGTGCCAGCAGCTTGGGCCCCGGAGGTAATTCACCCCTCCACTTT.

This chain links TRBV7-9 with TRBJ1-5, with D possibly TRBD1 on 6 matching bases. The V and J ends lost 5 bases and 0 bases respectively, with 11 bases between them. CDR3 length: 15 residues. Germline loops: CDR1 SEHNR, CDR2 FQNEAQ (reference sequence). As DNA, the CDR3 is TGTGCCAGCAGCCGGAGGACAGATAGCAATCAGCCCCAGCATTTT. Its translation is CASSRRTDSNQPQHF.

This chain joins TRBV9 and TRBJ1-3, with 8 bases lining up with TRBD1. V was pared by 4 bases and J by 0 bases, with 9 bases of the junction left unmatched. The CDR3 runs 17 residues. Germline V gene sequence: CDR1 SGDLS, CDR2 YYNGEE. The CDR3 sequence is CASSSRQGPLSGNTIYF. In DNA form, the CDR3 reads TGTGCCAGCAGCTCCCGACAGGGGCCCCTCTCTGGAAACACCATATATTTT.

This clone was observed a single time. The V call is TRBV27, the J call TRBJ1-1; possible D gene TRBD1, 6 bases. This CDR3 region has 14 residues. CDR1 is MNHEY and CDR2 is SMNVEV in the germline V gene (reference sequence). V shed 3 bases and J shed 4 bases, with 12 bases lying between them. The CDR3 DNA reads TGTGCCAGCAGTTTCAGGGGATGGGGCACTGAAGCTTTCTTT. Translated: CASSFRGWGTEAFF.

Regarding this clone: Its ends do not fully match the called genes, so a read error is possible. The CDR3 loop reads CASSLNTGYGGELFF. The CDR3 DNA sequence: TGCGCCAGTAGCTTAAACACGGGATATGGCGGGGAGCTGTTTTTT. The chain is built from TRBV5-1 and TRBJ2-2, with TRBD2 as a possible D gene (5 bases). The CDR3 spans 15 residues. Germline V gives CDR1 SGHRS, CDR2 YFSETQ.

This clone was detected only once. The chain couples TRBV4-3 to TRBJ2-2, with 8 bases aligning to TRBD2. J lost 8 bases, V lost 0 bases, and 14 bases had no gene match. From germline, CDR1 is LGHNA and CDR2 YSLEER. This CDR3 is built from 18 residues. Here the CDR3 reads CASSQENVAGGTLGELFF. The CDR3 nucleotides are TGCGCCAGCAGCCAAGAAAATGTTGCGGGGGGAACTTTGGGGGAGCTGTTTTTT.

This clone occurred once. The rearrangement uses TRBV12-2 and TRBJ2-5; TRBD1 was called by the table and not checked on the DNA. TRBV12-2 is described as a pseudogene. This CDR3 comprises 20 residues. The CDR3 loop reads CASRLDAGSDRVFREETQYF. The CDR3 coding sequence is TGTGCAAGTCGCTTAGATGCAGGGTCGGACAGGGTTTTTAGGGAAGAGACCCAGTACTTC.

The DNA for the CDR3 is TGTGCCAGCAGCTCGAGCGGGATGTATGAGCAGTTCTTC. Encoded protein: CASSSSGMYEQFF. This chain uses TRBV7-9 with TRBJ2-1; 7 bases are a match to TRBD2. Per the germline V gene, CDR1 is SEHNR and CDR2 is FQNEAQ (reference sequence). The CDR3 is 13 residues long. The junction had 5 bases not matched to a gene; V was cut back by 4 bases and J by 8 bases.

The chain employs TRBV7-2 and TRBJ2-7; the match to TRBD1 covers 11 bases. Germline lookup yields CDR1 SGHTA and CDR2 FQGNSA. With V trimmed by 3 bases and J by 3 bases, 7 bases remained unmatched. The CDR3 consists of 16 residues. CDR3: CASSFDRDRGSYEQYF. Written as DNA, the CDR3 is TGTGCCAGCAGCTTTGACCGGGACAGGGGGAGCTACGAGCAGTACTTC.

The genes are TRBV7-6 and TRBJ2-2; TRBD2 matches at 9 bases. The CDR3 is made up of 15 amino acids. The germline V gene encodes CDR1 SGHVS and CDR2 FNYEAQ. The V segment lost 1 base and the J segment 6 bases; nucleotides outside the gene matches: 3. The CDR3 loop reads CASSLGAGGAGELFF. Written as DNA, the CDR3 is TGTGCCAGCAGCTTAGGAGCGGGAGGTGCCGGGGAGCTGTTTTTT.

DNA for the CDR3: TGTGCCACCAGTGATTTGGACAGTGGCCAGCCCCAGCATTTT. It encodes CATSDLDSGQPQHF. J is TRBJ1-5 and V is TRBV24-1; TRBD1 might be the D (5 bases). Germline lookup yields CDR1 KGHDR and CDR2 SFDVKD. The CDR3 runs 14 residues. Deletions cut 0 bases from V and 7 bases from J, with 9 bases between.

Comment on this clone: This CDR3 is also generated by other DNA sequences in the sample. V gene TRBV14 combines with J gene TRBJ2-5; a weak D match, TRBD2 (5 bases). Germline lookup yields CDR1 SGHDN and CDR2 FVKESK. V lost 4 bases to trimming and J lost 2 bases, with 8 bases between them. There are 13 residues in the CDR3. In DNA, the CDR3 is TGTGCCAGCAGCCGGACTGTTCAAGAGACCCAGTACTTC. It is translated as CASSRTVQETQYF.